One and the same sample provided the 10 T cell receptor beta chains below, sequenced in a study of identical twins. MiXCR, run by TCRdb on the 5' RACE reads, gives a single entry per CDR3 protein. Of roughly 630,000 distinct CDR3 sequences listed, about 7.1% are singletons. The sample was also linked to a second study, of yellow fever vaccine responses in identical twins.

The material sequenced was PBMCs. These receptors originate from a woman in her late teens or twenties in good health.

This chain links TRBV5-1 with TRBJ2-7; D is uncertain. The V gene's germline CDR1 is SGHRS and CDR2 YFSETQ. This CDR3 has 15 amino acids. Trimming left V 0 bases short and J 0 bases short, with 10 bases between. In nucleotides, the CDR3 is TGCGCCAGCAGCTTGGGAGGTCCCCCCTCCTACGAGCAGTACTTC. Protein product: CASSLGGPPSYEQYF.

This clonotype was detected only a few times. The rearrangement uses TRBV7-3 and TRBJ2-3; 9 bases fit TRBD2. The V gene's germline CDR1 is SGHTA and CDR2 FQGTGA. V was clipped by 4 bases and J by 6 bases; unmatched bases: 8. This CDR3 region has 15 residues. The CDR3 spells CASSSGLAGVDTQYF. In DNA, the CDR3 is TGTGCCAGCAGCTCGGGACTAGCAGGGGTGGATACGCAGTATTTT. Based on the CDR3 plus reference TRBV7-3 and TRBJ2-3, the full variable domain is GAGVSQTPSNKVTEKGKYVELRCDPISGHTALYWYRQSLGQGPEFLIYFQGTGAADDSGLPNDRFFAVRPEGSVSTLKIQRTERGDSAVYLCASSSGLAGVDTQYFGPGTRLTVL.

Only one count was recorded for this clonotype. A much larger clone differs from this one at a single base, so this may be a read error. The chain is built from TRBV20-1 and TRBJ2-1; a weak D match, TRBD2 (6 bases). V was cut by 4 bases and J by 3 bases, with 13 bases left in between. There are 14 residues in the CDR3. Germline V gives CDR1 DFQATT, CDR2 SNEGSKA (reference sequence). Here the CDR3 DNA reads TGCAGTGCTATAGGGCTAGCGAGCTACAATGAGCAGTTCTTC. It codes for CSAIGLASYNEQFF.

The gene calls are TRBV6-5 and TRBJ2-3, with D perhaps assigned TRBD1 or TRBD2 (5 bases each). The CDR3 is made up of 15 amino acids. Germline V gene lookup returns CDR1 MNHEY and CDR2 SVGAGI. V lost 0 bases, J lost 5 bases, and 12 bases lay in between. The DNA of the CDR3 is TGTGCCAGCAGTTACTCGTGGGGCGCGGGAGATACGCAGTATTTT. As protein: CASSYSWGAGDTQYF.

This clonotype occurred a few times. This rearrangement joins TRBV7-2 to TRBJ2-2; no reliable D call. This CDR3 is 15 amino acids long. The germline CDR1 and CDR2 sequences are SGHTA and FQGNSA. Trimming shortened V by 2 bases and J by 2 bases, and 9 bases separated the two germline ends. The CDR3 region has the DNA TGTGCCAGCAGCTTACTCTCTTCTAACACCGGGGAGCTGTTTTTT. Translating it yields CASSLLSSNTGELFF.

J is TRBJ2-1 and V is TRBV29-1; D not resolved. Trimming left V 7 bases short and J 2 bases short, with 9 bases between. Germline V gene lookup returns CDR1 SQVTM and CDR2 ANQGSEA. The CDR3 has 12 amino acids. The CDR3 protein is CSDGDTYNEQFF. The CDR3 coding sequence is TGCAGCGATGGCGACACCTACAATGAGCAGTTCTTC.

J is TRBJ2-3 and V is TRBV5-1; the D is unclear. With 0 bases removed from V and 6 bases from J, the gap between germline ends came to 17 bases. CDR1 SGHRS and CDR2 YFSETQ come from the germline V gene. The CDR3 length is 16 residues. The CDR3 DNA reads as TGCGCCAGCAGCTTGGTCCCTTTAGACTCTCGGGATACGCAGTATTTT. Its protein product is CASSLVPLDSRDTQYF.

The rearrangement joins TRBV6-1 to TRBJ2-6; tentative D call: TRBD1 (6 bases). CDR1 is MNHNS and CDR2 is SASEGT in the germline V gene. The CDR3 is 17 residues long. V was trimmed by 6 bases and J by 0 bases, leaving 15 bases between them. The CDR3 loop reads CASSRGHNFSGANVLTF. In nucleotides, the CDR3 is TGTGCCAGCAGCCGGGGACACAACTTCTCTGGGGCCAACGTCCTGACTTTC.

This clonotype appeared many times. CDR3 DNA sequence: TGTGCCAGCAGCGTAGACCCTGCGGGGAAAAACTATGGCTACACCTTC. It translates to CASSVDPAGKNYGYTF. The V gene is TRBV9, the J gene TRBJ1-2; D unresolved. The germline CDR1 and CDR2 sequences are SGDLS and YYNGEE. V lost 0 bases to trimming and J lost 2 bases, with 14 bases between them. This CDR3 has 16 amino acids.

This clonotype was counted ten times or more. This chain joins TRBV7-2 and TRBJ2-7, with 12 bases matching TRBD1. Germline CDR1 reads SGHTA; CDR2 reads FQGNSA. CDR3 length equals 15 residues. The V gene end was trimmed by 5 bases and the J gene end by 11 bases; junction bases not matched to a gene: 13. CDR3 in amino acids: CASSLGTGGALSEYV. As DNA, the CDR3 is TGTGCCAGCAGCCTAGGGACAGGGGGCGCGTTATCCGAGTACGTC.